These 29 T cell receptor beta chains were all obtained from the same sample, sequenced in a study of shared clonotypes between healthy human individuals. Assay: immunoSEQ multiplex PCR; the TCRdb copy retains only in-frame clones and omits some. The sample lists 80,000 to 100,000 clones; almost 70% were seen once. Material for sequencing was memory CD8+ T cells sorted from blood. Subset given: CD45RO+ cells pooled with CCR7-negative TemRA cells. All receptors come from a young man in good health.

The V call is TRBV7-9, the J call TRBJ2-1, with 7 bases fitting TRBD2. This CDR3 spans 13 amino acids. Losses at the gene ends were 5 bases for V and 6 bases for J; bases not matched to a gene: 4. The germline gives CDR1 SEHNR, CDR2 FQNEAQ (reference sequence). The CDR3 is CASSTTSVNEQFF. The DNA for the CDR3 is TGTGCCAGCAGCACTACTAGCGTCAATGAGCAGTTCTTC.

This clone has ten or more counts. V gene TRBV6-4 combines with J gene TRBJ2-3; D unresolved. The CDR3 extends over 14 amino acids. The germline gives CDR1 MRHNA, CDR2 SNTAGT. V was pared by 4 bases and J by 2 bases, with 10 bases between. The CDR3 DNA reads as TGTGCCAGCAGTGGGGATAATCCCACAGATACGCAGTATTTT. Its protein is CASSGDNPTDTQYF.

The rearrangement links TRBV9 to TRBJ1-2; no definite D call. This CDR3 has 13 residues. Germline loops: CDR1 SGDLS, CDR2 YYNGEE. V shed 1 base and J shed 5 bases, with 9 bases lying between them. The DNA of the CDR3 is TGTGCCAGCAGCGTAAGCCCTCTTTATGGCTACACCTTC. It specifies CASSVSPLYGYTF. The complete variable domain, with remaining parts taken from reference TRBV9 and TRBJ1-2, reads DSGVTQTPKHLITATGQRVTLRCSPRSGDLSVYWYQQSLDQGLQFLIQYYNGEERAKGNILERFSAQQFPDLHSELNLSSLELGDSALYFCASSVSPLYGYTFGSGTRLTVV.

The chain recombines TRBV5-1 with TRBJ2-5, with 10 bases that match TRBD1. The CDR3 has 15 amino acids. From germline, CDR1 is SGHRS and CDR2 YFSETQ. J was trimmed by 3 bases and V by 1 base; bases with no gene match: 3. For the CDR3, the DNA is TGCGCCAGCAGCTTGAGGACAGGGGGTGAAGAGACCCAGTACTTC. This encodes CASSLRTGGEETQYF.

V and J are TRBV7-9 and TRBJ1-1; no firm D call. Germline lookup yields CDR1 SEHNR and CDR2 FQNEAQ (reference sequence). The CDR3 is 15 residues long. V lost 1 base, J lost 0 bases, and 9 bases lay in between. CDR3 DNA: TGTGCCAGCAGCTTAGTACTCGGCGTGAACACTGAAGCTTTCTTT. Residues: CASSLVLGVNTEAFF.

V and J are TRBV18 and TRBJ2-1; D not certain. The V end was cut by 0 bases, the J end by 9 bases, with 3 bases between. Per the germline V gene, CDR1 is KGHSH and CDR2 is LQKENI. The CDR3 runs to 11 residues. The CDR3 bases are TGTGCCAGCTCACCACCGGGTGAGCAGTTCTTC. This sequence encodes CASSPPGEQFF.

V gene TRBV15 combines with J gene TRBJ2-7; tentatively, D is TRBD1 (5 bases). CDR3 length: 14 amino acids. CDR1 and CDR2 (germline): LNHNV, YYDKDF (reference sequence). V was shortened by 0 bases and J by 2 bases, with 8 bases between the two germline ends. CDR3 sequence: CATSRDQGAYEQYF. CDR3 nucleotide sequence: TGTGCCACCAGCAGAGATCAAGGGGCCTACGAGCAGTACTTC.

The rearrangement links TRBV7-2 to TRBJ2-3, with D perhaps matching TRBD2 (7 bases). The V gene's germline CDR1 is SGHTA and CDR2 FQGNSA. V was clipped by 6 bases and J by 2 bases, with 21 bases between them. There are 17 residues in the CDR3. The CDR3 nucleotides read TGTGCCAGCAGACAGCTGCGGGGGCCCCCCCCCACAGATACGCAGTATTTT. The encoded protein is CASRQLRGPPPTDTQYF.

CDR3 nucleotide sequence: TGTGCCAGCAGTTTATCCAGGGGAAACACCGGGGAGCTGTTTTTT. Its protein is CASSLSRGNTGELFF. The chain combines TRBV27 with TRBJ2-2, with TRBD1 as a possible D gene (6 bases). The ends were cut back, 0 bases at V and 2 bases at J, with 7 bases in the middle. This CDR3 spans 15 amino acids. Germline CDR1 is MNHEY and CDR2 is SMNVEV (reference sequence).

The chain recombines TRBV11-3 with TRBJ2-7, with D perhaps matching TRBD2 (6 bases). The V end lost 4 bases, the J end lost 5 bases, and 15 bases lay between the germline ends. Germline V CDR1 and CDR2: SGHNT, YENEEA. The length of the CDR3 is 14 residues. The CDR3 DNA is TGTGCCAGCAGCTCCGCGCCTCGCGGGGACGAGCAGTACTTC. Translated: CASSSAPRGDEQYF.

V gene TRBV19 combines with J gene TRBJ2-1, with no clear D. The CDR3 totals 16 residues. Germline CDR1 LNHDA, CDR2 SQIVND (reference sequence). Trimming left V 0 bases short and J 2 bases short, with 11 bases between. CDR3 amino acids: CASSIELPNPYNEQFF. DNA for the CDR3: TGTGCCAGTAGTATAGAGCTACCGAACCCCTACAATGAGCAGTTCTTC.

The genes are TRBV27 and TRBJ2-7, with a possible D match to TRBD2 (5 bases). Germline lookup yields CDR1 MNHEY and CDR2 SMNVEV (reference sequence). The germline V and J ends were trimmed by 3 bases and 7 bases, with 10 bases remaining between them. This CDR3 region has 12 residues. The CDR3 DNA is TGTGCCAGCAGTTTGCCGGGAAGGGAGCAGTACTTC. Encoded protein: CASSLPGREQYF.

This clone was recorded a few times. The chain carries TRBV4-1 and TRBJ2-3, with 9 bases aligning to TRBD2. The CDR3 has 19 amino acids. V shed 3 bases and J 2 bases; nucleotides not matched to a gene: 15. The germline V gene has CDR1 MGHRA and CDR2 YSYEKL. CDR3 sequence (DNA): TGCGCCAGCAGCCAGCTTCGGGGGCGGGAGGGCCACCTCACAGATACGCAGTATTTT. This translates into CASSQLRGREGHLTDTQYF.

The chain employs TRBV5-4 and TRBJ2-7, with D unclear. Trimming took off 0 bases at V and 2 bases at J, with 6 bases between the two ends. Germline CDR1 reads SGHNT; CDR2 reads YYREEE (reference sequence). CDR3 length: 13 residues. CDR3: CASSLGFPYEQYF. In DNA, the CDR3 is TGTGCCAGCAGCTTGGGGTTTCCCTACGAGCAGTACTTC.

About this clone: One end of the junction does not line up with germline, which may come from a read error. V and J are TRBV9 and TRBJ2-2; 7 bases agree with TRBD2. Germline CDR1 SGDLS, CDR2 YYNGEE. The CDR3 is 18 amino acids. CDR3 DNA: TGTGCCAGCAGCGTAGGGCTTCGGGGAGGGAGTTACACCCGGGAGCTGTTTTTT. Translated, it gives CASSVGLRGGSYTRELFF.

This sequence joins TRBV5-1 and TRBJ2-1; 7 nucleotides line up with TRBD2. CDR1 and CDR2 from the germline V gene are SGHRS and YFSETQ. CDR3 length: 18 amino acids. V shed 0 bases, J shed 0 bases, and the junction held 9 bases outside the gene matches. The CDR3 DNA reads TGCGCCAGCAGCTTGGTTCCAGCGGGGTTAGCCTCCTACAATGAGCAGTTCTTC. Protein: CASSLVPAGLASYNEQFF.

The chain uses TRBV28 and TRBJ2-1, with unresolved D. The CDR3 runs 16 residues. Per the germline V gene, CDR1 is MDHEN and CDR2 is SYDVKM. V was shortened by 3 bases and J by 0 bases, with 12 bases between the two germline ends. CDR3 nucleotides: TGTGCCAGCAGTTTTTACGGGCGCAGCTCCTACAATGAGCAGTTCTTC. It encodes CASSFYGRSSYNEQFF.

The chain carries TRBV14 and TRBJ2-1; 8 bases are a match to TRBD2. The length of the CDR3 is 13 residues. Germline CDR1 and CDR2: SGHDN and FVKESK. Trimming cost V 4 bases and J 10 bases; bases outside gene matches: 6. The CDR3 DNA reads TGTGCCAGCAGCCCATGGACTAGCCAGGAGCAGTTCTTC. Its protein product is CASSPWTSQEQFF.

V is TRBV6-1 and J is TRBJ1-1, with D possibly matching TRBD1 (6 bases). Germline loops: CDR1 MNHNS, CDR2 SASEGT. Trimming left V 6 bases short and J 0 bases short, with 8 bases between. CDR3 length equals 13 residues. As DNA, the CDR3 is TGTGCCAGCAGAACAGGGTTGAACACTGAAGCTTTCTTT. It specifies CASRTGLNTEAFF.

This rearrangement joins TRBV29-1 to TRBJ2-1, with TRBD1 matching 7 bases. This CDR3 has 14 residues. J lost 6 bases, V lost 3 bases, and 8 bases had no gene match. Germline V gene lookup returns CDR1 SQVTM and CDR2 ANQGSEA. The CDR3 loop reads CSVEHRGSANEQFF. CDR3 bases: TGCAGCGTTGAGCACAGGGGTTCGGCCAATGAGCAGTTCTTC.

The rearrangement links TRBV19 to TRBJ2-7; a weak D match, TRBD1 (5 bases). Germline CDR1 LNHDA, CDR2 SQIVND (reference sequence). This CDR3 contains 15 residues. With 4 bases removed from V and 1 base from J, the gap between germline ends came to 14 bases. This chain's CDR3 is CASSRIQGTSYEQYF. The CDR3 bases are TGTGCCAGTAGTAGAATCCAGGGTACATCCTACGAGCAGTACTTC.

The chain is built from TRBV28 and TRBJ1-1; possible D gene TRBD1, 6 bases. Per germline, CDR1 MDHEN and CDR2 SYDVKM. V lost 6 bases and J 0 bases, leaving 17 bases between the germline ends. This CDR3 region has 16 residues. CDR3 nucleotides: TGTGCCAGCAGAGAATTACTCGGACAGCTGAACACTGAAGCTTTCTTT. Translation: CASRELLGQLNTEAFF.

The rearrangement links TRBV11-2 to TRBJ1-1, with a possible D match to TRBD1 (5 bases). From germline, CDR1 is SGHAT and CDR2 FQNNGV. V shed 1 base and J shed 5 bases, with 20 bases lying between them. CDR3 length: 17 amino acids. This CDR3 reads CASSLGGAAKAWTEAFF. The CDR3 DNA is TGTGCCAGCAGCTTAGGAGGGGCGGCTAAAGCGTGGACTGAAGCTTTCTTT. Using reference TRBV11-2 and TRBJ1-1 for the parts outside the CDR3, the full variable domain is EAGVAQSPRYKIIEKRQSVAFWCNPISGHATLYWYQQILGQGPKLLIQFQNNGVVDDSQLPKDRFSAERLKGVDSTLKIQPAKLEDSAVYLCASSLGGAAKAWTEAFFGQGTRLTVV.

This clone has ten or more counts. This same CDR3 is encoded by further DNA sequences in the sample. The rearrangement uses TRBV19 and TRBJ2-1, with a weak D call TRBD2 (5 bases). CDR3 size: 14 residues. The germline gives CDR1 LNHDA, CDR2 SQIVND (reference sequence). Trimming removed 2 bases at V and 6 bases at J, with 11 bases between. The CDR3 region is CASSILEGLNEQFF. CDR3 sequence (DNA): TGTGCCAGTAGTATACTCGAGGGTCTCAATGAGCAGTTCTTC.

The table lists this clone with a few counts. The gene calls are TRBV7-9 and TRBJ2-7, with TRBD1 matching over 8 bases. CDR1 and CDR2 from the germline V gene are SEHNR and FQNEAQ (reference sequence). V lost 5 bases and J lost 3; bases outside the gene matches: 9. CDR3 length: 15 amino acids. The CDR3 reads CASSSRGQGDYEQYF. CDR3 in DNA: TGTGCCAGCAGCAGTAGAGGACAGGGTGACTACGAGCAGTACTTC.

CDR3 loop: CASSLQGAGTGELFF. The CDR3 coding sequence is TGTGCCAGCAGCTTACAGGGGGCGGGCACCGGGGAGCTGTTTTTT. The V and J genes are TRBV2 and TRBJ2-2; 9 positions match TRBD1. There are 15 residues in the CDR3. V gave up 6 bases and J gave up 4 bases; unmatched junction bases: 6. Per the germline V gene, CDR1 is SNHLY and CDR2 is FYNNEI.

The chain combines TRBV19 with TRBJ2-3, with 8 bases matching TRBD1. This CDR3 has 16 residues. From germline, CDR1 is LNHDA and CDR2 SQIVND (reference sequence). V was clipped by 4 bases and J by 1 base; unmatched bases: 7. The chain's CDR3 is CASSTQGARGTDTQYF. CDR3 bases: TGTGCCAGTAGTACCCAGGGGGCGCGAGGCACAGATACGCAGTATTTT.

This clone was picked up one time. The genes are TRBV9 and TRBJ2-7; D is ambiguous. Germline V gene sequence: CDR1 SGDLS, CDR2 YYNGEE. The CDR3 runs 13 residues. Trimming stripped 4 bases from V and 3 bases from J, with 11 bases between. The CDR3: CASSILDGYEQYF. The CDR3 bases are TGTGCCAGCAGCATCCTAGACGGCTACGAGCAGTACTTC.

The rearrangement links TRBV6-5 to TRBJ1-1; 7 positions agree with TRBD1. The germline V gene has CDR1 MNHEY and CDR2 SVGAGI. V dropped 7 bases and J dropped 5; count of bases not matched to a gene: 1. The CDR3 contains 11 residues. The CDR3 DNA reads TGTGCCAGCATCAGGGGGACTGAAGCTTTCTTT. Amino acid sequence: CASIRGTEAFF.